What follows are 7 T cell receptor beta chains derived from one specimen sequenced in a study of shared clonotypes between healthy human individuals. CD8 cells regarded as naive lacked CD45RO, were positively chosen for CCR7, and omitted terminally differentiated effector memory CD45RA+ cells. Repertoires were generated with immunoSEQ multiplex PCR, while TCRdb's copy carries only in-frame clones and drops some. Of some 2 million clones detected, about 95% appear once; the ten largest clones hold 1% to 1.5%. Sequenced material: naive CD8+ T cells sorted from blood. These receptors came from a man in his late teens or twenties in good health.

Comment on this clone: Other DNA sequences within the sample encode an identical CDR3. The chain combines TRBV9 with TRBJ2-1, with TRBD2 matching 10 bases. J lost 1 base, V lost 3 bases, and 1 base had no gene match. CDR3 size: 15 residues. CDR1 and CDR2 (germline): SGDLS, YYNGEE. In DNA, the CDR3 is TGTGCCAGCAGCGGTAGCGGGGGGTCCTACAATGAGCAGTTCTTC. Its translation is CASSGSGGSYNEQFF.

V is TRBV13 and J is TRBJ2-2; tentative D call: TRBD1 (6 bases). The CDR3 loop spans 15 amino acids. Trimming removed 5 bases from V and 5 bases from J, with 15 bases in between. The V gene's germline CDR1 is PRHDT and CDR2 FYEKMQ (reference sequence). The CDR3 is CASSRTVLGTGELFF. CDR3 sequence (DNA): TGTGCCAGCAGCCGGACAGTCCTGGGGACCGGGGAGCTGTTTTTT. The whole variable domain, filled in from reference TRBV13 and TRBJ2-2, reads AAGVIQSPRHLIKEKRETATLKCYPIPRHDTVYWYQQGPGQDPQFLISFYEKMQSDKGSIPDRFSAQQFSDYHSELNMSSLELGDSALYFCASSRTVLGTGELFFGEGSRLTVL.

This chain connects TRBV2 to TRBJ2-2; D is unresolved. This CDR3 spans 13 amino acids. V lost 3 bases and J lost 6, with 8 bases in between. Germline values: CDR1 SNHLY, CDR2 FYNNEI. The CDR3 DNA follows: TGTGCCAGCAGTGAGTCAACTTCCGGGGAGCTGTTTTTT. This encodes CASSESTSGELFF. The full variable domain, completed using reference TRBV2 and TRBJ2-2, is EPEVTQTPSHQVTQMGQEVILRCVPISNHLYFYWYRQILGQKVEFLVSFYNNEISEKSEIFDDQFSVERPDGSNFTLKIRSTKLEDSAMYFCASSESTSGELFFGEGSRLTVL.

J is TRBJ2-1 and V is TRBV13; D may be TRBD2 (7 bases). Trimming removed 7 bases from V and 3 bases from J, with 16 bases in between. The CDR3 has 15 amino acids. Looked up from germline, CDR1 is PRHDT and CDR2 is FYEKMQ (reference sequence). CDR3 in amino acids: CASTPRGEGYNEQFF. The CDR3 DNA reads TGTGCCAGCACCCCTAGGGGGGAGGGCTACAATGAGCAGTTCTTC.

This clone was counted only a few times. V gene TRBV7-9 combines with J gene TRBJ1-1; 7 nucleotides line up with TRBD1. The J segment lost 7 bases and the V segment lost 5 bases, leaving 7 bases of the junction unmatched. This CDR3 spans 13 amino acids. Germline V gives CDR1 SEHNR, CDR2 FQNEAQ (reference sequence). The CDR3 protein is CASSTDREFEAFF. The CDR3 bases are TGTGCCAGCAGCACTGACAGGGAATTTGAAGCTTTCTTT.

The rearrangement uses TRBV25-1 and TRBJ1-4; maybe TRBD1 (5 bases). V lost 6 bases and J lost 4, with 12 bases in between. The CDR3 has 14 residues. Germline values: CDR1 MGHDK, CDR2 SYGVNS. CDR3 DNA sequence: TGTGCCAGCAGGCCGGGACCGAGTAATGAAAAACTGTTTTTT. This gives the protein CASRPGPSNEKLFF.

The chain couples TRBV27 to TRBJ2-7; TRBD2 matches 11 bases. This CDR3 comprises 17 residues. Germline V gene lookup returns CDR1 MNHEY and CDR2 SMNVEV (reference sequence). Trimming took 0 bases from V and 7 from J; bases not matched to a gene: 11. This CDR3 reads CASSLSPRIAGGREQYF. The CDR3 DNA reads TGTGCCAGCAGTTTATCACCCCGGATAGCGGGGGGGCGGGAGCAGTACTTC.